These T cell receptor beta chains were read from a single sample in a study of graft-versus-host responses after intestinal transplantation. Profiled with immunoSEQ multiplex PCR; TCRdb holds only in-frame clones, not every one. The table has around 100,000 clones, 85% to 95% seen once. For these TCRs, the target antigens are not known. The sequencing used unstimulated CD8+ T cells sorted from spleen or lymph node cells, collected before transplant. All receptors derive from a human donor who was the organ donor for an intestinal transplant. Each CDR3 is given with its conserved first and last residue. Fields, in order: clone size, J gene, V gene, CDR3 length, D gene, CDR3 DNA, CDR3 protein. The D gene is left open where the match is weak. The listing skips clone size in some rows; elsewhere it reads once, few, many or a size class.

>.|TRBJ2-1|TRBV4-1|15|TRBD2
TGCGCCAGCAGCCAAGTTGCGGGAGTGTTGTATGAGCAGTTCTTC
CASSQVAGVLYEQFF
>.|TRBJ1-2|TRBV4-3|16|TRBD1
TGCGCCAGCAGCCAAGAGAGGGACAGTTACCTCTATGGCTACACCTTC
CASSQERDSYLYGYTF
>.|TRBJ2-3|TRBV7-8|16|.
TGTGCCAGCAGCTTAGATTTTCCCCAAGCCACAGATACGCAGTATTTT
CASSLDFPQATDTQYF
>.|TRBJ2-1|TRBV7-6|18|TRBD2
TGTGCCAGCAGCTTAGTTTATCCGGTGGTCGGGGGGACCAATGAGCAGTTCTTC
CASSLVYPVVGGTNEQFF
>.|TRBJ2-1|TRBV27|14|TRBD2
TGTGCCAGCACCCGGACTAGCGGTTACAATGAGCAGTTCTTC
CASTRTSGYNEQFF
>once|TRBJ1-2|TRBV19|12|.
TGTGCCAGTCTTAGAGGGGACTATGGCTACACCTTC
CASLRGDYGYTF
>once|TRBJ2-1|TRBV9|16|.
TGTGCCAGCAGCGTAGTAGGAGCGTCGGCCTACAATGAGCAGTTCTTC
CASSVVGASAYNEQFF
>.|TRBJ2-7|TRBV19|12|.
TGTGCCAGTAGTCGAGGAAACTACGAGCAGTACTTC
CASSRGNYEQYF
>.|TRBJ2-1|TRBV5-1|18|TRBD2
TGCGCCAGCAGCTTGCTTCTAGCGGGAGGGCCCGTCCACAATGAGCAGTTCTTC
CASSLLLAGGPVHNEQFF
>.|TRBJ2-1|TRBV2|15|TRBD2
TGTGCCAGCAGGGGGACTAGCGGGACCTACAATGAGCAGTTCTTC
CASRGTSGTYNEQFF
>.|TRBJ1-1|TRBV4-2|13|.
TGTGCCAGCAGCCAAGAACGGGACACTGAAGCTTTCTTT
CASSQERDTEAFF
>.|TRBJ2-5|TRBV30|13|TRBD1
TGTGCCGGCCGGGACAGGAGACAAGAGACCCAGTACTTC
CAGRDRRQETQYF
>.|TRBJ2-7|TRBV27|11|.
TGTGCCAGCAGTCAGGGTGGCGAGCAGTACTTC
CASSQGGEQYF
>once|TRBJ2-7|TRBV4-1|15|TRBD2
TGCGCCAGCAGCTACTCTAGCGGGATCTCCTACGAGCAGTACTTC
CASSYSSGISYEQYF
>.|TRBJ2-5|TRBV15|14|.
TGTGCCACCAGCGAAGCTAGGACACAAGAGACCCAGTACTTC
CATSEARTQETQYF
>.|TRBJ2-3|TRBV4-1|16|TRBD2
TGCGCCAGCAGCCTGGTATCAGGGAGGGCCGCAGATACGCAGTATTTT
CASSLVSGRAADTQYF
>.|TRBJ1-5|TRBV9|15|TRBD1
TGTGCCAGCAGCGCCTCGGGACAGGGAAACCAGCCCCAGCATTTT
CASSASGQGNQPQHF
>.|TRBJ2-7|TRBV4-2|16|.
TGTGCCAGCAGCCAAGATATGTACGCAGGGGAGGACGAGCAGTACTTC
CASSQDMYAGEDEQYF
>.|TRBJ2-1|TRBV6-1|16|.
TGTGCCAGCAGTGCCCGCAGCCGAAGCTCCTACAATGAGCAGTTCTTC
CASSARSRSSYNEQFF
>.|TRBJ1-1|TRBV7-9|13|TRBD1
TGTGCCAGCAGCCCAGGGGGCAGCGCTGAAGCTTTCTTT
CASSPGGSAEAFF